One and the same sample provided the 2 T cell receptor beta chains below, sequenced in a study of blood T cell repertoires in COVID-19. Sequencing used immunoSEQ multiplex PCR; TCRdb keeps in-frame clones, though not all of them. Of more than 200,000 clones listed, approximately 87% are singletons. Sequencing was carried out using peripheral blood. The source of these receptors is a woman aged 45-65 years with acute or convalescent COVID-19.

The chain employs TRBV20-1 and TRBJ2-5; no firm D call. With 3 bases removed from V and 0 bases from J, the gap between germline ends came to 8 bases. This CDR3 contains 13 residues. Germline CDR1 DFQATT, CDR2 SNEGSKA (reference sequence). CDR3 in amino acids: CSASARYQETQYF. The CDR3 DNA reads TGCAGTGCTAGTGCCAGGTACCAAGAGACCCAGTACTTC.

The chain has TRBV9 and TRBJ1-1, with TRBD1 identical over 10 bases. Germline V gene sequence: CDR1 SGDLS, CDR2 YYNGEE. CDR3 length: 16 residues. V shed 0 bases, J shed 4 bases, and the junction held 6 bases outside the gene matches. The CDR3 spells CASSVELGQGTTEAFF. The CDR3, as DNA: TGTGCCAGCAGCGTAGAGTTGGGACAGGGGACCACTGAAGCTTTCTTT.